This T cell receptor (beta chain) is from a study of T cell repertoires in cytomegalovirus infection. Study-wide points: Dominating the ex vivo response were HLA-C-restricted CMV-specific TCR beta clonotypes. Carriers of CMV and the relevant HLA type were discriminated by public TCR beta frequency.

TCRdb analysed the reads with MiXCR anew, one entry per CDR3 protein. The table includes around 300,000 distinct CDR3 sequences, 22% detected once. Germline CDR1 and CDR2: SGHRS and YFSETQ. The ends were cut back, 3 bases at V and 2 bases at J, with 15 bases in the middle. The CDR3 consists of 15 residues. About this clonotype itself: What it binds is unknown.

The rearrangement links TRBV5-1 to TRBJ2-7, with TRBD2 as a possible D gene (5 bases). This receptor was identified in a human donor in good health (CMV status not recorded). Some clones in this sample may be carry-over from other donors' samples. The material was cultured PBMCs, obtained from culture after CMV antigen stimulation. In DNA, the CDR3 is TGCGCCAGCAGCTCCAACATCCTCGGGGCCTACGAGCAGTACTTC. It is translated as CASSSNILGAYEQYF.